The present TCR beta chain was sequenced within a study of human T cells and chemical hapten exposure (dated by TCRdb to 2020 to 2022). Regarding the complete study: For sensitization, 2% DPC in acetone was applied to a roughly 2 cm by roughly 2 cm area of upper inner arm skin. Nearly 30 alopecia patients provided blood for TCR sequencing at one to four time points (pre-sensitization, 2, 6 and 24 weeks). The study tracked peripheral blood TCR repertoire changes in vivo during primary and secondary sensitization to the hapten diphenylcyclopropenone (DPC) in alopecia patients. Patient blood was sampled pre-sensitization (week 0) and at 2, 6 and about 24 weeks after DPC sensitization. Patch testing was performed on the upper back with Finn chambers containing 0.01% DPC, and the patch tests were scored after 6 days according to International Contact Dermatitis Research Group standards. Throughout the roughly 25-week study period, patients were also given weekly therapeutic DPC doses on the scalp. Most of the patients in the cohort were female, and the cohort covered alopecia areata with under or over 50% scalp involvement, alopecia totalis and alopecia universalis. Libraries were combined into a pool for sequencing, and differences in TCR yield between samples came mainly from small differences in library volumes within the pool. General study outcomes and caveats: After repeated subsampling, changes were observed in the strength of the expansion versus patch-test correlation and in the threshold at which the correlation became significant. The number of PT1 expanded TCRs positively correlated with patch test score, significant at thresholds 8, 16 and 32 but not 4. Expanded TCRs formed significantly more large CDR3 similarity clusters than pre-sensitization or healthy control sets, consistent with antigen-driven responses. DPC sensitization did not change how many TCRs were above 1 in 1000 frequency, and no evidence was found of alterations in global repertoire structure. Because all patients had alopecia, a presumed autoimmune disease, the immune response of the patients might differ from that of healthy individuals.

The library was made by RACE. For sequencing, a NextSeq 500 was employed. Library preparation attached unique molecular identifiers to individual cDNA molecules for quantitative, reproducible TCR counting. For every blood RNA sample, sequencing covered both the TCR alpha and TCR beta chains. As for the original processing: Samples had a median of roughly 91,000 TCRs, with a range from roughly 23,224 to 750,000. The Decombinator software suite was used to annotate the V, J and CDR3 of the TCR reads. To make PS versus PT1 abundance plots, every sample was subsampled to the same number of TCRs (28,000). TCRs were defined as expanded if absent before sensitization and observed at least eight times at the 2-week time point. TCRdb handled the public reads itself, with Q25 trimming in fastp and clone calling in MiXCR, and kept productive beta chains. CDR3 protein duplicates are merged, each entry listing the most common genes and DNA. TCRdb, not the authors, supplied the V and J calls. Here the sample has 150,000 to 200,000 distinct CDR3 sequences; more than 12% occur a single time. The top ten constitute about 1.8% of the sample.

This specimen's time point label, interpreted: patch test 1, 2 weeks after DPC sensitization. The sample's treatment or condition label, decoded: therapeutic diphenylcyclopropenone sensitization with weekly scalp DPC. Blood at each patch-test visit was drawn before the patch test was applied. To be eligible, patients had to be aged 18 to 70, diagnosed with alopecia and judged suitable for DPC therapy, while pregnant patients were excluded. Unfractionated whole blood was collected in Tempus Blood RNA tubes, and total RNA was extracted from that blood. This clonotype has a handful of counts. Its antigen is unknown. Base qualities are not provided; no much larger clone lies one nucleotide away. CDR1 and CDR2 are read off the germline V gene as SGHAT and FQNNGV. The CDR3 goes from the cysteine to the phenylalanine over 13 residues. Kept here is only the CDR3 DNA, which spans 39 bases and is read in frame from base 1. Trimming removed 1 base from V and 6 bases from J, leaving 10 bases between the germline ends.

This receptor chain uses TRBV11-2 and TRBJ2-7; the D gene remains uncertain. Sequencing used whole blood, obtained in connection with sensitization to the hapten diphenylcyclopropenone (DPC). This sequence originates from a woman aged 25-40 years with alopecia areata. Some clones in this sample may be carry-over from other donors' samples. The CDR3 region has the sequence CASSLGGSGEQYF. Here is the DNA: TGTGCCAGCAGCTTAGGGGGTTCGGGCGAGCAGTACTTC.